The clone carrying this T cell receptor beta chain is identified as medium-sized from frequency. One tube held mixed TRB-A and TRB-B primer pools for touch-down PCR. TCRdb reanalyzed the multiplex PCR reads and collapses them to one entry per CDR3 protein, without DNA. This repertoire includes fewer than 10,000 distinct CDR3 sequences. These data originate in a study of T cell clusters in autoimmune cytopenias. TRB amplification used 250 ng of peripheral blood genomic DNA. This CDR3 region has 17 residues. Germline V gives CDR1 ENHRY, CDR2 SYGVKD. Material: peripheral blood. The genes are TRBV10-3 and TRBJ2-1; the D gene TCRdb calls, TRBD2, cannot be checked with no DNA. This sequence was found in a human donor with an autoimmune cytopenia or autoimmune hepatitis (not recorded which). The chain's CDR3 is CAISESTLASTYNEQFF.